The source of this TCR beta chain is a study of CD8 T cells in Susac syndrome. RNA was extracted with the RNeasy kit, and a quantity of about 0.45 to 1 ug was reverse transcribed using random hexamers. The authors amplified TCR beta CDR3 across 54 Vbeta and 13 Jbeta using immunoSEQ multiplex PCR. TCRdb re-called the immunoSEQ multiplex PCR reads through MiXCR, storing one row per CDR3 protein. Among some 220,000 distinct CDR3 sequences listed, nearly 97% were seen once. The germline V gene has CDR1 SGDLS and CDR2 YYNGEE. Trimming removed 4 bases from V and 4 bases from J; junction bases left unmatched: 10. The CDR3 runs to 16 residues. CD8+ and CD4+ T cells from blood underwent TCR beta sequencing, which was carried out in a high-throughput format. The multiple sclerosis control cohort comprised treatment-naive individuals presenting with stable or active relapsing-remitting disease. TEMRA cells were FACS-enriched, with CD8+ and CD4+ T cells isolated negatively.

What was sequenced was CD4+ T cells from PBMCs. This receptor was identified in a human donor with multiple sclerosis. This sequence joins TRBV9 and TRBJ2-1; 8 bases agree with TRBD1. The CDR3 here is CASSFLGQGGYNEQFF. The CDR3 nucleotides are TGTGCCAGCAGCTTCCTCGGACAGGGTGGGTACAATGAGCAGTTCTTC.